This T cell receptor (beta chain) was captured in a study of identical twins' blood T cells. Study-level findings and limits: Environmental influences on twin similarity could not be excluded.

Remarks on this clonotype: Its cognate antigen is unknown. The junction differs from germline at one of its ends, possibly a read error.

TCR cDNA libraries were made from RNA using a previously described, modified protocol. Original handling: Each library had roughly 2 to 3.6 million CDR3 reads and about 100,000 to nearly 500,000 clonotypes. TCRdb passed the 5' RACE reads through MiXCR, listing each CDR3 protein once. The V and J calls here are based on TCRdb, not the publication. This table holds 350,000 to 400,000 distinct CDR3 sequences, around 30% found once. CDR1 and CDR2 from the germline V gene are MGHRA and YSYEKL. The CDR3 is 16 amino acids. Three pairs of healthy female monozygous twins were the donors. The genes are TRBV4-1 and TRBJ2-1; 7 positions agree with TRBD2. Sequenced material: PBMCs. The sequence derives from a woman between 18 and 50 years old in good health. This CDR3 reads CTSSQEGASGYYEQFF. The CDR3 bases are TGCACCAGCAGCCAAGAGGGCGCTAGCGGTTACTATGAGCAGTTCTTC.